Below are 30 T cell receptor beta chains sequenced from a single sample in a study of monozygotic twins with cystic fibrosis. Sequenced by immunoSEQ multiplex PCR; TCRdb stores in-frame clones only, minus some. The repertoire has roughly 4,600 clones, 96% of them found once; the top ten carry approximately 3%. What was sequenced was blood. These receptors were collected from a boy between 2 and 10 years old with cystic fibrosis.

V usage is TRBV7-2 and J usage is TRBJ1-1, with TRBD1 as a possible D gene (5 bases). Germline CDR1 reads SGHTA; CDR2 reads FQGNSA. V lost 2 bases and J lost 3, with 7 bases in between. CDR3 size: 13 residues. The CDR3 bases are TGTGCCAGCAGCTTACAGGGTTACACTGAAGCTTTCTTT. Translating it yields CASSLQGYTEAFF.

The V gene is TRBV7-9, the J gene TRBJ1-4; D is uncertain. The CDR3 is 15 amino acids. The germline V and J ends were trimmed by 3 bases and 7 bases, with 15 bases remaining between them. The germline V gene encodes CDR1 SEHNR and CDR2 FQNEAQ (reference sequence). The chain's CDR3 is CASSLLGVTGEKLFF. Written as DNA, the CDR3 is TGTGCCAGCAGCTTGCTTGGGGTTACGGGTGAAAAACTGTTTTTT.

This chain connects TRBV4-2 to TRBJ1-1, with 8 bases identical to TRBD1. From germline, CDR1 is LGHNA and CDR2 YNFKEQ. CDR3 length: 15 amino acids. Losses at the gene ends were 4 bases for V and 5 bases for J; bases not matched to a gene: 9. The CDR3 sequence is CASSRPGTGGTEAFF. CDR3 coding DNA: TGTGCCAGCAGCCGCCCCGGGACAGGAGGAACTGAAGCTTTCTTT.

The chain couples TRBV7-9 to TRBJ2-1; TRBD2 aligns across 7 bases. Germline V CDR1 and CDR2: SEHNR, FQNEAQ (reference sequence). J lost 14 bases, V lost 5 bases, and 12 bases had no gene match. The CDR3 extends over 13 amino acids. The CDR3 sequence: CASSLGPGGNEFF. The CDR3 DNA follows: TGTGCCAGCAGCCTGGGCCCGGGGGGAAACGAGTTCTTC.

The chain carries TRBV7-2 and TRBJ2-5, with D hard to call. There are 13 residues in the CDR3. Germline V CDR1 and CDR2: SGHTA, FQGNSA. V was cut by 5 bases and J by 2 bases, with 9 bases left in between. The CDR3 loop reads CASSRRAQETQYF. DNA for the CDR3: TGTGCCAGCAGCCGACGGGCTCAAGAGACCCAGTACTTC.

The V call is TRBV11-3, the J call TRBJ2-1; 8 positions agree with TRBD2. CDR3 length: 16 residues. V shed 0 bases, J shed 5 bases, and the junction held 6 bases outside the gene matches. Germline V gene data show CDR1 as SGHNT and CDR2 as YENEEA. In DNA form, the CDR3 reads TGTGCCAGCAGCTTAGAAGGGGCGGGGGGCCACAATGAGCAGTTCTTC. This encodes CASSLEGAGGHNEQFF.

The V gene is TRBV23-1, the J gene TRBJ2-1; a possible D gene is TRBD1 (5 bases). TRBV23-1 is designated an ORF whose function remains uncertain. V was trimmed by 2 bases and J by 0 bases, leaving 11 bases between them. The CDR3 is 16 amino acids. CDR3 nucleotides: TGCGCCAGCAGTCAAGGGGTAAGGGGCTCCTACAATGAGCAGTTCTTC. Translating gives CASSQGVRGSYNEQFF.

The gene calls are TRBV20-1 and TRBJ2-7; D is undetermined. CDR3 size: 11 residues. Germline V gene data show CDR1 as DFQATT and CDR2 as SNEGSKA (reference sequence). Trimming shortened V by 2 bases and J by 3 bases, and 5 bases separated the two germline ends. The CDR3 protein is CSARMGYEQYV. The CDR3 region has the DNA TGCAGTGCTAGAATGGGCTACGAGCAGTACGTC.

The chain carries TRBV5-6 and TRBJ1-4, with TRBD1 identical over 7 bases. The germline V gene has CDR1 SGHDT and CDR2 YYEEEE. The trim removed 3 bases at V and 7 bases at J, leaving 9 bases unmatched. The CDR3 consists of 15 residues. The CDR3 sequence is CASSSGTGEIEKLFF. In nucleotides, the CDR3 is TGTGCCAGCAGCTCAGGAACAGGGGAGATTGAAAAACTGTTTTTT.

The V call is TRBV5-8, the J call TRBJ2-7, with 8 bases matching TRBD2. Germline-derived CDR1 and CDR2 are SGHTS and YDEGEE. V shed 2 bases and J 6 bases; nucleotides not matched to a gene: 4. The CDR3 is made up of 13 amino acids. The CDR3 here is CASSLILAGEQYV. Here the CDR3 DNA reads TGTGCCAGCAGCTTAATTCTAGCGGGCGAGCAGTACGTC.

This clone came up once. The chain uses TRBV5-6 and TRBJ1-2; D gene uncertain. Germline CDR1 reads SGHDT; CDR2 reads YYEEEE. V lost 0 bases, J lost 8 bases, and 11 bases lay in between. CDR3 length: 13 amino acids. The CDR3 region is CASSLAGRTGYTF. CDR3 nucleotide sequence: TGTGCCAGCAGCTTGGCCGGCCGTACGGGCTACACCTTC.

This clone has only a few counts. In DNA, the CDR3 is TGTGCAAGTCGCCACGAGATGTCCACACAAAGTCGGGCCAACGTCCTGACTTTC. It yields the protein CASRHEMSTQSRANVLTF. The chain has TRBV12-2 and TRBJ2-6. TRBV12-2 is classified as a pseudogene. CDR3 size: 18 residues.

The rearrangement uses TRBV18 and TRBJ1-2; no clear D gene. The CDR3 loop spans 17 amino acids. Germline-derived CDR1 and CDR2 are KGHSH and LQKENI. The V and J ends lost 0 bases and 7 bases respectively, with 21 bases between them. CDR3 sequence reads: CASSPPGQQGKIAGYTF. The CDR3 region has the DNA TGTGCCAGCTCACCACCAGGGCAGCAAGGCAAAATTGCTGGCTACACCTTC.

The rearrangement joins TRBV19 to TRBJ2-3; D is perhaps TRBD1 (6 bases). The CDR3 is made up of 15 amino acids. Germline CDR1 LNHDA, CDR2 SQIVND (reference sequence). Trimming took off 2 bases at V and 11 bases at J, with 20 bases between the two ends. CDR3 nucleotide sequence: TGTGCCAGTAGTATATTACGGCAGCAACAGGGAGTGCAGTATTTT. It codes for CASSILRQQQGVQYF.

V gene TRBV2 combines with J gene TRBJ1-6, with TRBD1 as a possible D gene (6 bases). Germline assignment: CDR1 SNHLY and CDR2 FYNNEI. V was trimmed by 0 bases and J by 6 bases, leaving 12 bases between them. There are 16 residues in the CDR3. CDR3 residues: CASSEAPTGPNSPLHF. The CDR3 nucleotides are TGTGCCAGCAGTGAAGCTCCGACAGGTCCTAATTCACCCCTCCACTTT.

The chain uses TRBV6-5 and TRBJ2-1; 10 positions match TRBD1. The V segment lost 2 bases and the J segment 5 bases; nucleotides outside the gene matches: 0. The germline V gene has CDR1 MNHEY and CDR2 SVGAGI. CDR3 length: 14 residues. In DNA, the CDR3 is TGTGCCAGCAGTTACGGGACAGGGGACAATGAGCAGTTCTTC. It encodes CASSYGTGDNEQFF.

The gene calls are TRBV2 and TRBJ2-7, with D perhaps TRBD2 (7 bases). This CDR3 contains 14 residues. Germline CDR1 SNHLY, CDR2 FYNNEI. Deletions cut 6 bases from V and 4 bases from J, with 16 bases between. DNA for the CDR3: TGTGCCAGCAGCGTGGGGGGCGGGGGTTACGAGCAGTACGTC. Encoded protein: CASSVGGGGYEQYV.

This chain connects TRBV5-4 to TRBJ1-2; D not certain. V gave up 4 bases and J gave up 2 bases, with 12 bases separating them. The CDR3 is 14 amino acids. Germline V gene sequence: CDR1 SGHNT, CDR2 YYREEE (reference sequence). The CDR3 region is CASSAGEPNYGYTF. CDR3 bases: TGTGCCAGCAGCGCTGGGGAGCCAAACTATGGCTACACCTTC.

This chain joins TRBV9 and TRBJ2-1, with D tentatively TRBD2 (5 bases). The germline V gene has CDR1 SGDLS and CDR2 YYNGEE. The V and J ends lost 0 bases and 10 bases respectively, with 8 bases between them. This CDR3 comprises 12 residues. CDR3 region: CASSVDRGEQFF. In DNA, the CDR3 is TGTGCCAGCAGCGTAGACCGAGGGGAGCAGTTCTTC.

The chain recombines TRBV2 with TRBJ2-3, with TRBD2 matching over 9 bases. The CDR3 sequence is 17 residues long. Germline CDR1 reads SNHLY; CDR2 reads FYNNEI. V trimming: 6 bases; J trimming: 2 bases; junction bases outside the gene matches: 12. CDR3 nucleotide sequence: TGTGCCAGCAGCGGCCCCCTAGCGGGGAAGTCCACAGATACGCAGTATTTT. It encodes CASSGPLAGKSTDTQYF.

The V gene is TRBV19, the J gene TRBJ1-2, with D maybe TRBD1 (5 bases). This CDR3 has 17 residues. Trimming pared 2 bases from V and 5 bases from J, leaving 21 bases between. CDR1 and CDR2 (germline): LNHDA, SQIVND (reference sequence). CDR3 sequence reads: CASSIRPGPYLNYGYTF. CDR3 coding DNA: TGTGCCAGTAGTATACGGCCGGGGCCCTACCTAAATTATGGCTACACCTTC.

This chain joins TRBV5-1 and TRBJ1-2; D gene unclear. From germline, CDR1 is SGHRS and CDR2 YFSETQ. The V end lost 0 bases, the J end lost 4 bases, and 10 bases lay between the germline ends. The CDR3 totals 14 residues. In DNA form, the CDR3 reads TGCGCCAGCAGCTTGGCCGTACAAATCTATGGCTACACCTTC. Translating it yields CASSLAVQIYGYTF.

This chain links TRBV2 with TRBJ2-3; 10 bases align to TRBD1. Germline V lookup: CDR1 SNHLY, CDR2 FYNNEI. The trim removed 5 bases at V and 4 bases at J, leaving 6 bases unmatched. The CDR3 spans 15 residues. CDR3 nucleotides: TGTGCCAGCAGTAACCGGGACAGGGGTGCAGATACGCAGTATTTT. This encodes CASSNRDRGADTQYF. The full variable domain, completed using reference TRBV2 and TRBJ2-3, is EPEVTQTPSHQVTQMGQEVILRCVPISNHLYFYWYRQILGQKVEFLVSFYNNEISEKSEIFDDQFSVERPDGSNFTLKIRSTKLEDSAMYFCASSNRDRGADTQYFGPGTRLTVL.

CDR3 sequence reads: CASSLSPGQGLFF. The CDR3 bases are TGTGCCAGCAGCTTATCACCGGGACAGGGGTTGTTCTTC. The J gene is TRBJ2-1, the V gene TRBV11-1, with 10 bases that match TRBD1. J was trimmed by 15 bases and V by 2 bases; bases with no gene match: 7. The CDR3 is 13 residues long. CDR1 and CDR2 from the germline V gene are SGHAT and FQDESV (reference sequence).

The genes are TRBV29-1 and TRBJ2-6; 11 positions match TRBD1. This CDR3 is 14 amino acids long. CDR1 and CDR2 (germline): SQVTM, ANQGSEA. V was clipped by 6 bases and J by 12 bases; unmatched bases: 10. The CDR3 DNA follows: TGCAGCGTAGGACAGGGGGCGCCCGGTGGCGTCCTGACTTTC. It yields the protein CSVGQGAPGGVLTF.

V is TRBV10-3 and J is TRBJ1-2; D remains ambiguous. The V gene's germline CDR1 is ENHRY and CDR2 SYGVKD. V was pared by 0 bases and J by 4 bases, with 15 bases between. CDR3 size: 16 residues. The CDR3 DNA is TGTGCCATCAGTGAGTCCGGCGGGAAAGGTTTCTATGGCTACACCTTC. Its protein is CAISESGGKGFYGYTF.

V is TRBV27 and J is TRBJ2-7; 7 bases are a match to TRBD1. Germline V lookup: CDR1 MNHEY, CDR2 SMNVEV (reference sequence). Trimming at V came to 5 bases and at J to 6 bases, leaving 10 bases not matched to a gene. CDR3 length equals 14 residues. CDR3 in amino acids: CASSRTGDGREQYF. The CDR3 DNA is TGTGCCAGCAGTCGCACAGGGGATGGGCGCGAGCAGTACTTC.

This rearrangement joins TRBV2 to TRBJ1-4; no definite D call. The V end lost 4 bases, the J end lost 8 bases, and 17 bases lay between the germline ends. The CDR3 consists of 15 residues. The germline gives CDR1 SNHLY, CDR2 FYNNEI. The CDR3 DNA is TGTGCCAGCAGTGCGCGGGCTGGAACAGAAGAAAAACTGTTTTTT. Translated, it gives CASSARAGTEEKLFF.

The J gene is TRBJ2-1, the V gene TRBV5-1; 12 nucleotides agree with TRBD2. CDR1 is SGHRS, CDR2 YFSETQ, per germline. The V and J ends lost 2 bases and 0 bases, in that order; junction bases with no gene match: 6. The CDR3 is 18 amino acids. The CDR3 DNA sequence: TGCGCCAGCAGCTTTTTGGCTAGCGGGGGGGCCTCCTACAATGAGCAGTTCTTC. The encoded protein is CASSFLASGGASYNEQFF. Complete variable domain (other parts from reference TRBV5-1 and TRBJ2-1): KAGVTQTPRYLIKTRGQQVTLSCSPISGHRSVSWYQQTPGQGLQFLFEYFSETQRNKGNFPGRFSGRQFSNSRSEMNVSTLELGDSALYLCASSFLASGGASYNEQFFGPGTRLTVL.

The rearrangement joins TRBV18 to TRBJ1-2; TRBD1 might be the D (5 bases). The CDR3 has 13 residues. Germline V gene data show CDR1 as KGHSH and CDR2 as LQKENI. The CDR3 DNA sequence: TGTGTCGAGGACCAGGACATTAACTATGGCTACACCTTC. Translation gives CVEDQDINYGYTF.